This TCR beta chain derives from a study of blood T cell repertoires in COVID-19. The wider study: The United States, Italy and Spain supplied acute and convalescent COVID-19 samples.

Original data processing: Nucleated cell counts were estimated from reference gene primer amplification. Sequencing was performed with immunoSEQ multiplex PCR; in TCRdb, only in-frame clones are kept and a portion is missing. That table supplies the V and J calls and clone size; D and trimming were determined from the DNA. In the table there are around 29,000 clones, around 77% of which are singletons. The sample comprised peripheral blood. The TCR comes from a woman aged 65 to 85 with active or convalescent COVID-19.

In DNA form, the CDR3 reads TGCGCCAGCAGCTGGGGGACAACTGGCACTGAAGCTTTCTTT. Protein: CASSWGTTGTEAFF. J is TRBJ1-1 and V is TRBV5-1, with TRBD1 as a possible D gene (6 bases). The CDR3 spans 14 residues. V lost 3 bases and J 4 bases, leaving 13 bases between the germline ends. The germline V gene has CDR1 SGHRS and CDR2 YFSETQ.